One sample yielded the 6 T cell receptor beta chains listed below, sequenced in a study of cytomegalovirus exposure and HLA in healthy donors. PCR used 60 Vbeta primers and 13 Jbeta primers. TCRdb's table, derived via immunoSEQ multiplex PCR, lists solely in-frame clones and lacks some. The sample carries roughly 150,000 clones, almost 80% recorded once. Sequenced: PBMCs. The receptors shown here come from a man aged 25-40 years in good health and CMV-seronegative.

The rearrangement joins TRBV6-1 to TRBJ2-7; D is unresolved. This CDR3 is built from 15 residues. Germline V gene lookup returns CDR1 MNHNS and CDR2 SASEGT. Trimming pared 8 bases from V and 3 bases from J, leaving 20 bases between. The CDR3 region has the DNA TGTGCCAGCCACGAGGCGGCTGGCTACTACTACGAGCAGTACTTC. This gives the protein CASHEAAGYYYEQYF.

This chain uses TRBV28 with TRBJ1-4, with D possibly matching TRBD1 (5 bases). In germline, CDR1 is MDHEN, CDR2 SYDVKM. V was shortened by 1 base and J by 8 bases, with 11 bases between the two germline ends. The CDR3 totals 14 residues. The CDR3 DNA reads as TGTGCCAGCAGTTTATCGCAGGGATGGGAAAAACTGTTTTTT. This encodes CASSLSQGWEKLFF. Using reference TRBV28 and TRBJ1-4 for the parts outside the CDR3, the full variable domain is DVKVTQSSRYLVKRTGEKVFLECVQDMDHENMFWYRQDPGLGLRLIYFSYDVKMKEKGDIPEGYSVSREKKERFSLILESASTNQTSMYLCASSLSQGWEKLFFGSGTQLSVL.

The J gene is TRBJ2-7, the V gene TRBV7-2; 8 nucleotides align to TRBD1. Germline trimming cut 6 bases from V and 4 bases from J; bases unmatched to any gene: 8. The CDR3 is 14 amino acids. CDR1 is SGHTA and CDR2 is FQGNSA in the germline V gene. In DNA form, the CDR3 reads TGTGCCAGCAGTCCCGACAGGGGAAGGTACGAGCAGTACTTC. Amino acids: CASSPDRGRYEQYF.

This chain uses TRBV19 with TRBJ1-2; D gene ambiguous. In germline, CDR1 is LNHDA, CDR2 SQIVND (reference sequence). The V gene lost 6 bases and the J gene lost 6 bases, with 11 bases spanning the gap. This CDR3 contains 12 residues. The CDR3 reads CASRWAPDGYTF. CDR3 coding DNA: TGTGCCAGTAGGTGGGCACCCGATGGCTACACCTTC.

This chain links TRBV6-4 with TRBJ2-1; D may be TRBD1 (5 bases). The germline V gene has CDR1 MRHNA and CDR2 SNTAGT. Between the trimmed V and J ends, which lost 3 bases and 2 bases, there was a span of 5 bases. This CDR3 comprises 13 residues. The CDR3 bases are TGTGCCAGCAGTGAGGACACCTACAATGAGCAGTTCTTC. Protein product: CASSEDTYNEQFF.

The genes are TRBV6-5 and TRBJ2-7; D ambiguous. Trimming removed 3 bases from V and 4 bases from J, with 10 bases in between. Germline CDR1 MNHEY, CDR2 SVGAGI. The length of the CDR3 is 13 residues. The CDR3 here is CASSYGSEYEQYF. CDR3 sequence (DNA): TGTGCCAGCAGTTATGGTTCGGAGTACGAGCAGTACTTC.